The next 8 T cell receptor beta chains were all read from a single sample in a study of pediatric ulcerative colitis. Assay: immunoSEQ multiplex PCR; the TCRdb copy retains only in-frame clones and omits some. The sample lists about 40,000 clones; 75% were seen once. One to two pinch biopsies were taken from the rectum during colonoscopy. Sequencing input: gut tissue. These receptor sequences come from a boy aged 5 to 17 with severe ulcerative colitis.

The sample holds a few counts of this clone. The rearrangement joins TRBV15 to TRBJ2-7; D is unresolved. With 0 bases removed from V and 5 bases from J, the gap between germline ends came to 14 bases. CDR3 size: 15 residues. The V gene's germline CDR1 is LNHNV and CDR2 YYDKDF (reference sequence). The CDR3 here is CATSREDGRAHEQYF. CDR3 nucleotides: TGTGCCACCAGCAGAGAAGATGGAAGGGCCCACGAGCAGTACTTC.

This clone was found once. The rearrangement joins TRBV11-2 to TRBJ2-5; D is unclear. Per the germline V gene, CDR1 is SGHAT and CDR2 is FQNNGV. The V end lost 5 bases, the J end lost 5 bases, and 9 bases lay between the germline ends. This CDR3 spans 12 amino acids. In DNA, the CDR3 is TGTGCCAGCAGCGAACCCTGGGAGACCCAGTACTTC. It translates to CASSEPWETQYF.

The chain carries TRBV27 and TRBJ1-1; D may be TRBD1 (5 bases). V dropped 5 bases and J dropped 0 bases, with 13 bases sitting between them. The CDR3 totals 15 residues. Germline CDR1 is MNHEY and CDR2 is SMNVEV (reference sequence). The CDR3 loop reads CASSVSGGLNTEAFF. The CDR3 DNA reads TGTGCCAGCAGTGTCTCGGGGGGTTTGAACACTGAAGCTTTCTTT.

The CDR3 loop reads CASSIWGQPQHF. Written as DNA, the CDR3 is TGTGCCAGTAGTATATGGGGGCAGCCCCAGCATTTT. The chain recombines TRBV19 with TRBJ1-5; a weak D match, TRBD1 (5 bases). CDR3 length: 12 amino acids. Trimming left V 2 bases short and J 7 bases short, with 6 bases between. In germline, CDR1 is LNHDA, CDR2 SQIVND (reference sequence).

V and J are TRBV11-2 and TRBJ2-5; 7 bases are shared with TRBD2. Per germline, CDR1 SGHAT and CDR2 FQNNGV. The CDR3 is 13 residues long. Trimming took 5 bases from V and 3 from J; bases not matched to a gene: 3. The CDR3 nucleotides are TGTGCCAGCAGCGTGAGCGGGAAAGAGACCCAGTACTTC. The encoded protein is CASSVSGKETQYF.

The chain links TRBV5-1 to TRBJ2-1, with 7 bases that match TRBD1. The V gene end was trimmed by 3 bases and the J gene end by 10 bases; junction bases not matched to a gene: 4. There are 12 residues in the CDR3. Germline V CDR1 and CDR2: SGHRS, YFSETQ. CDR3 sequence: CASSSGTVEQFF. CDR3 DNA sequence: TGCGCCAGCAGCTCCGGGACAGTAGAGCAGTTCTTC.

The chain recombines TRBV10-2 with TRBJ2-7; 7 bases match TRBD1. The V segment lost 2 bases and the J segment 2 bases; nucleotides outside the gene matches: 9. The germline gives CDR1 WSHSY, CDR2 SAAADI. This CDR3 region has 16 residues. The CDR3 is CASSEAFYRGAYEQYF. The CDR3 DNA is TGCGCCAGCAGTGAGGCTTTTTACAGGGGTGCCTACGAGCAGTACTTC.

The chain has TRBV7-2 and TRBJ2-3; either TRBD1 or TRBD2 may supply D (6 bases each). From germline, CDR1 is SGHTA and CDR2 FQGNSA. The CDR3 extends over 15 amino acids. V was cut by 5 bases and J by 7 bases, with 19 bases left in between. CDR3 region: CASSGNGGPTYTQYF. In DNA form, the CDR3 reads TGTGCCAGCAGCGGAAACGGGGGCCCCACGTATACGCAGTATTTT.